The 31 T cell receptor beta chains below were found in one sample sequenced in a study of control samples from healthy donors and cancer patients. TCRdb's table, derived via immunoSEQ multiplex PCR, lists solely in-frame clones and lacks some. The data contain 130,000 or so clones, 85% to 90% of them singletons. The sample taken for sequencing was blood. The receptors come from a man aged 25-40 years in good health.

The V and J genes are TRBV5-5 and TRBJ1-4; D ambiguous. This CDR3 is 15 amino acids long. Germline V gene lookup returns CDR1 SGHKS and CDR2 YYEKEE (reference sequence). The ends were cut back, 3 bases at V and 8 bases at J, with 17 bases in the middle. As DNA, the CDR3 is TGTGCCAGCAGCTCGACGGGTAACCCCGACGAAAAACTGTTTTTT. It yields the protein CASSSTGNPDEKLFF.

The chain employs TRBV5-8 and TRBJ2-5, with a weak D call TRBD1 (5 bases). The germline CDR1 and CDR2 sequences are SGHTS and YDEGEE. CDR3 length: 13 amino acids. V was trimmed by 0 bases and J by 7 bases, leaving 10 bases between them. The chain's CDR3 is CASSLGGQGTQYF. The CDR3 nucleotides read TGTGCCAGCAGCTTGGGGGGCCAGGGGACCCAGTACTTC.

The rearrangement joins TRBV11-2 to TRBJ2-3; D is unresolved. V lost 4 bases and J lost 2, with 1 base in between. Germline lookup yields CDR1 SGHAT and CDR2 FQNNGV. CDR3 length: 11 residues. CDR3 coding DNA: TGTGCCAGCAGCTACACAGATACGCAGTATTTT. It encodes CASSYTDTQYF.

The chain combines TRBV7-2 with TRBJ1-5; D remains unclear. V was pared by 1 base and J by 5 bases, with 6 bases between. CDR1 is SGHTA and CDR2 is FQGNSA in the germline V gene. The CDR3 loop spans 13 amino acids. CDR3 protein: CASSLVGHQPQHF. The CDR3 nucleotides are TGTGCCAGCAGCTTAGTTGGGCATCAGCCCCAGCATTTT.

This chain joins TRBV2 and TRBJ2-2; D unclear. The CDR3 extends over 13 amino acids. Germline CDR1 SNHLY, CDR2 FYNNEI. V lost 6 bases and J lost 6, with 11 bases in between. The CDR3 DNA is TGTGCCAGCAGGGCCCAGGCCGCCGGGGAGCTGTTTTTT. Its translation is CASRAQAAGELFF.

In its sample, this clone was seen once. The CDR3 sequence is CASSQVGGTTEAFF. In DNA form, the CDR3 reads TGTGCCAGCAGCCAAGTAGGGGGGACCACTGAAGCTTTCTTT. This chain connects TRBV14 to TRBJ1-1, with D possibly TRBD1 on 6 matching bases. Deletions cut 1 base from V and 4 bases from J, with 10 bases between. The CDR3 runs 14 residues. Germline values: CDR1 SGHDN, CDR2 FVKESK.

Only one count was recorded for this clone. The CDR3 loop reads CASSFMNTEAFF. The CDR3, as DNA: TGTGCCAGCAGCTTCATGAACACTGAAGCTTTCTTT. The chain is built from TRBV5-6 and TRBJ1-1; D remains unclear. V lost 2 bases and J 0 bases, leaving 2 bases between the germline ends. The CDR3 contains 12 residues. Per germline, CDR1 SGHDT and CDR2 YYEEEE. Combining the CDR3 with reference TRBV5-6 and TRBJ1-1 gives the whole variable domain DAGVTQSPTHLIKTRGQQVTLRCSPKSGHDTVSWYQQALGQGPQFIFQYYEEEERQRGNFPDRFSGHQFPNYSSELNVNALLLGDSALYLCASSFMNTEAFFGQGTRLTVV.

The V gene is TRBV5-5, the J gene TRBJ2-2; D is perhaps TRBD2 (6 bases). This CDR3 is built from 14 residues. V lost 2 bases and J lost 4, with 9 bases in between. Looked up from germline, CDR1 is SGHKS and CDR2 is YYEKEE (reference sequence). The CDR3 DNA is TGTGCCAGCAGCTTTGGGGGAGGCACCGGGGAGCTGTTTTTT. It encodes CASSFGGGTGELFF.

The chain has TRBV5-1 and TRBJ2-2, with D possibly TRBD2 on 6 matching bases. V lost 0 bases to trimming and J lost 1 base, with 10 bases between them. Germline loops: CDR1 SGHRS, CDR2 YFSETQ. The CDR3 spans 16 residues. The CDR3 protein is CASSLAQGGNTGELFF. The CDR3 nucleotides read TGCGCCAGCAGCTTGGCCCAGGGAGGGAACACCGGGGAGCTGTTTTTT.

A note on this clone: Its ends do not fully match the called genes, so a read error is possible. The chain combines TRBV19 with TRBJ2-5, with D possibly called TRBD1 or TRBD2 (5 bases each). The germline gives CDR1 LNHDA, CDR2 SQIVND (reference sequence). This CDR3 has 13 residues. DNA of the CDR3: TGTGCCAGTAGTATCCTGGGGGTGGGCCCTAGGCACTTC. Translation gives CASSILGVGPRHF.

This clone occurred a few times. CDR3 region: CASSPDYGGRSPLHF. CDR3 sequence (DNA): TGTGCCAGTAGTCCCGACTATGGGGGGAGATCACCCCTCCACTTT. The chain is built from TRBV19 and TRBJ1-6; D is possibly TRBD1 (5 bases). The germline gives CDR1 LNHDA, CDR2 SQIVND (reference sequence). Deletions cut 5 bases from V and 10 bases from J, with 18 bases between. This CDR3 comprises 15 residues. Full variable domain (missing parts from reference TRBV19 and TRBJ1-6): DGGITQSPKYLFRKEGQNVTLSCEQNLNHDAMYWYRQDPGQGLRLIYYSQIVNDFQKGDIAEGYSVSREKKESFPLTVTSAQKNPTAFYLCASSPDYGGRSPLHFGNGTRLTVT.

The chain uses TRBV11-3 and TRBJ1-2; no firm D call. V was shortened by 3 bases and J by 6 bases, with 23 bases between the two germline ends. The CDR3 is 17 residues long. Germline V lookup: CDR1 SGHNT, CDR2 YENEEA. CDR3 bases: TGTGCCAGCAGCTTCCGCACTTCGGACGTCTCTCGGGATGGCTACACCTTC. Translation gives CASSFRTSDVSRDGYTF.

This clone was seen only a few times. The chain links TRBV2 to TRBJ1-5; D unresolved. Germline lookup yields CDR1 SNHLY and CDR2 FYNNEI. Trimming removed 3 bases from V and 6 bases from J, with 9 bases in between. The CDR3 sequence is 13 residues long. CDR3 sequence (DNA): TGTGCCAGCAGTGACGATTTGATTCAGCCCCAGCATTTT. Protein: CASSDDLIQPQHF.

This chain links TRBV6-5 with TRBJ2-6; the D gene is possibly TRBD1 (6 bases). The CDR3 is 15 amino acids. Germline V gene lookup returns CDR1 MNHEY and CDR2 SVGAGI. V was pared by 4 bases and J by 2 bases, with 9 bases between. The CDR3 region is CASSWTVTGANVLTF. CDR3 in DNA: TGTGCCAGCAGTTGGACAGTTACTGGGGCCAACGTCCTGACTTTC.

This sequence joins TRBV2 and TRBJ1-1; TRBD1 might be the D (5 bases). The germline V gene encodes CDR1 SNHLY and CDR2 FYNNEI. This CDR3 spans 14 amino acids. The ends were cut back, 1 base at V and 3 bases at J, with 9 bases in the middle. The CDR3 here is CASSEVGGDTEAFF. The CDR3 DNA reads TGTGCCAGCAGTGAAGTGGGGGGGGACACTGAAGCTTTCTTT.

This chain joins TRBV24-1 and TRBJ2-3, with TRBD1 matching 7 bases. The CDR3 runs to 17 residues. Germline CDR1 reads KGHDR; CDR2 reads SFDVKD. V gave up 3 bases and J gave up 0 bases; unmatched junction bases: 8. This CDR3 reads CATSDRTGTDSTDTQYF. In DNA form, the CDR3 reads TGTGCCACCAGTGATCGAACCGGGACAGATAGCACAGATACGCAGTATTTT.

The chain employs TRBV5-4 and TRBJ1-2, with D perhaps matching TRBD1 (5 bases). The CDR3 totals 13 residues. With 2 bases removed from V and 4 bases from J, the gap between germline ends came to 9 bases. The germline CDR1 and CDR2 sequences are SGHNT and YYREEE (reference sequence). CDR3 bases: TGTGCCAGCAGCTTCCAGGGAGGCTATGGCTACACCTTC. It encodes CASSFQGGYGYTF.

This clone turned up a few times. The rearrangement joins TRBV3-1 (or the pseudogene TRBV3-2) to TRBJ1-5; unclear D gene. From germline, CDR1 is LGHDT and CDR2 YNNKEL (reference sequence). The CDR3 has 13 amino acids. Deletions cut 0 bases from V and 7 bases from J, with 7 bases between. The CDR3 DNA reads TGTGCCAGCAGCCAAGATTTGCAGCAGCCCCAGCATTTT. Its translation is CASSQDLQQPQHF.

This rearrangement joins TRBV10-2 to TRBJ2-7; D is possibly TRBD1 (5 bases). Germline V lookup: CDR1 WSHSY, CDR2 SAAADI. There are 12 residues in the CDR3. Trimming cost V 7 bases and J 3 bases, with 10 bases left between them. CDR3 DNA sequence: TGCGCCAGCATGCAGACAGTCTACGAGCAGTACTTC. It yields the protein CASMQTVYEQYF.

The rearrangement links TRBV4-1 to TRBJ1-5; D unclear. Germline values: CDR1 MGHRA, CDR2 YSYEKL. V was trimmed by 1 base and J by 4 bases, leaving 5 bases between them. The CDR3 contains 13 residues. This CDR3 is CASSQAGNQPQHF. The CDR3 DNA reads TGCGCCAGCAGCCAAGCGGGGAATCAGCCCCAGCATTTT.

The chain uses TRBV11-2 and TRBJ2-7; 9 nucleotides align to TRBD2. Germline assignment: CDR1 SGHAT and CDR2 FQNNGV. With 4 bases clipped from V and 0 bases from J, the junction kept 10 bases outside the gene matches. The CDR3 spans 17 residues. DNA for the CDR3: TGTGCCAGCAGCTCTCCCAAAGGACTAGCGAACTCCTACGAGCAGTACGTC. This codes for CASSSPKGLANSYEQYV.

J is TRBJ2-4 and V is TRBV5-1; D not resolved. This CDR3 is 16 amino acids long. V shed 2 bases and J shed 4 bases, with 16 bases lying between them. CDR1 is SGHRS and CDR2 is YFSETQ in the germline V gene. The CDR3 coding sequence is TGCGCCAGCAGCTTCCGGACGGGCGGCGGTAAAAACATTCAGTACTTC. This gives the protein CASSFRTGGGKNIQYF.

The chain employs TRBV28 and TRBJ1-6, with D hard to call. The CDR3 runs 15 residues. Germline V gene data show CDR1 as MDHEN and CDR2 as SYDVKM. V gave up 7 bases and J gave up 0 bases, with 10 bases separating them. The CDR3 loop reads CASTPDGSYNSPLHF. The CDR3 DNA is TGTGCCAGCACTCCTGACGGCTCCTATAATTCACCCCTCCACTTT.

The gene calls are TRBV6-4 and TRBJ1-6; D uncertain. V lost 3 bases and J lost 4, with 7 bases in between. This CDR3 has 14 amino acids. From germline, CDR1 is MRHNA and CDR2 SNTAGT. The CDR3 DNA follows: TGTGCCAGCAGTGAGACACCTTATAATTCACCCCTCCACTTT. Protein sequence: CASSETPYNSPLHF.

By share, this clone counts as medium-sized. CDR3 in amino acids: CASSLGHSVETQYF. The CDR3 DNA follows: TGTGCCAGCAGCTTGGGGCATAGCGTCGAGACCCAGTACTTC. V and J are TRBV5-8 and TRBJ2-5; a possible D gene is TRBD2 (5 bases). Germline CDR1 SGHTS, CDR2 YDEGEE. V was clipped by 0 bases and J by 5 bases, with 11 bases between them. This CDR3 is built from 14 residues.

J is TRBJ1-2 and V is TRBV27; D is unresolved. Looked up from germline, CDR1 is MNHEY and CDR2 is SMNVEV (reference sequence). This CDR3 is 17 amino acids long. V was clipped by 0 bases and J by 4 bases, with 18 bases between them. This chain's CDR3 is CASSLSPPPLDLYGYTF. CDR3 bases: TGTGCCAGCAGTTTATCCCCGCCCCCTTTGGACCTCTATGGCTACACCTTC.

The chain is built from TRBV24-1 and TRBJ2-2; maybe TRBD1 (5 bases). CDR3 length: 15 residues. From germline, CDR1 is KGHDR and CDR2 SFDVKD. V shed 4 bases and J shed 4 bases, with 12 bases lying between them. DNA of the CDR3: TGTGCCACCAGTGACGACAGTCCTCGCACCGGGGAGCTGTTTTTT. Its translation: CATSDDSPRTGELFF.

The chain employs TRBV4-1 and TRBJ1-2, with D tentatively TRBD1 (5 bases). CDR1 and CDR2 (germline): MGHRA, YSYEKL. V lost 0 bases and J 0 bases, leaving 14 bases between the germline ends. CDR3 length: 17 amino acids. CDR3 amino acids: CASSQDQSQGTNYGYTF. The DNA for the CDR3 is TGCGCCAGCAGCCAAGATCAGTCTCAGGGAACTAACTATGGCTACACCTTC.

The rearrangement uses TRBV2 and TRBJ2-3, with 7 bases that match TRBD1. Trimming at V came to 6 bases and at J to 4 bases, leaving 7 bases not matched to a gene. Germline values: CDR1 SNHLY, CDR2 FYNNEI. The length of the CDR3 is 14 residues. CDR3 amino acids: CASSPQGVPDTQYF. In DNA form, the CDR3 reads TGTGCCAGCAGCCCTCAGGGGGTTCCAGATACGCAGTATTTT.

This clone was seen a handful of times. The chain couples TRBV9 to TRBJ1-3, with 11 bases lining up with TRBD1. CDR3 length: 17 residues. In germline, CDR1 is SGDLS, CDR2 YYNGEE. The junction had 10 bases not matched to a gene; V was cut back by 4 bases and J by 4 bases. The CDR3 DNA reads TGTGCCAGCAGCCCCCGTCGGGACAGGGGGACCGGAAACACCATATATTTT. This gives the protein CASSPRRDRGTGNTIYF.

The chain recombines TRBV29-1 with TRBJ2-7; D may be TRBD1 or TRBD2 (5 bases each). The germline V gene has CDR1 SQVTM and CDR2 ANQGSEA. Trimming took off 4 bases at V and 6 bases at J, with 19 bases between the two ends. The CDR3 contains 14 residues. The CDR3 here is CSVGRTSSTGEQYF. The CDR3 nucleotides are TGCAGCGTTGGAAGGACTTCGTCTACAGGCGAGCAGTACTTC.